This note documents a single T cell receptor beta chain sequence. This clonotype was recorded at least ten times. Its antigen is still unknown. The input lacks base qualities; no much larger clone sits a single base away. The CDR3, cysteine through phenylalanine, is 13 amino acids long. Only the CDR3 DNA is retained, 39 bases long and in frame from the first base. Trimming removed 6 bases from V and 2 bases from J, leaving 9 bases between the germline ends. The data belong to a study of early T cells in non-severe SARS-CoV-2 infection (dated by TCRdb to about 2021). Turning to the overall study: Because TCR sequencing relied on bulk RNA taken from unsorted whole blood, pairing of alpha and beta chains was not possible. Broad study findings and their caveats: VDJdb matching was skewed toward anti-spike CD8 responses and likely underestimated virus-specific expansions by missing private and CD4 specificities.

Library generation was performed with 5' RACE. The run used a NextSeq 500. To correct for sequencing error and PCR bias, the TCR library protocol tagged individual cDNA molecules with unique molecular identifiers. Both TCR alpha and beta chains were sequenced, and tight co-correlation was observed between alpha and beta sequence abundances in each sample. On the study's bioinformatics: Decombinator V4 was used to perform V gene, J gene and CDR3 annotation of TCR sequences. Expanded TCRs were defined as changing significantly between any two time points under a Poisson model with p below 0.0001. TCR abundances were normalised to the total number of TCRs sequenced per sample and expressed as counts per million. MAIT TCRs were defined by TRAV1-2 paired with TRAJ12, TRAJ20 or TRAJ33, and iNKT TCRs by TRAV10 paired with TRAJ18. VDJdb, accessed 1 November 2021, was searched for CMV, EBV and SARS-CoV-2 annotated TCRs, excluding TCRs annotated for multiple antigens. The raw public reads went through TCRdb reprocessing: fastp at Q25, MiXCR clone calling, in-frame beta chains kept. Identical CDR3 proteins give one entry, which carries the most common genes and DNA. The V and J calls shown here were made by TCRdb, not taken from the authors' results. The sample contains roughly 27,000 distinct CDR3 sequences, about 10% of them found a single time. The top ten hold roughly 15% of the sample.

Set within a cohort of healthcare workers in London, UK, this nested case-control study involved weekly PCR testing of nasopharyngeal swabs along with blood sampling. Healthcare workers were enrolled in the week of the UK lockdown, from 23 to 31 March 2020, and were followed every week for up to 16 weeks. The rearrangement combines TRBV12-3 or TRBV12-4 with TRBJ2-3, with the D segment identity uncertain. This receptor was taken from an adult who was a healthcare worker with PCR-confirmed SARS-CoV-2 infection or an uninfected control (not recorded which). Sequenced sample: whole blood. The DNA is as follows: TGTGCCAGCAGCCCGACCTACACAGATACGCAGTATTTT. It codes for CASSPTYTDTQYF.